This T cell receptor beta chain appears in the sequencing data of a study of vaccination and CD4 T cells after COVID-19 (dated by TCRdb to between 2021 and 2023). Concerning the study at large: Convalescent patients had a positive SARS-CoV-2 result on nasal swab PCR, and of these patients, several had mild disease and one had severe disease. In the convalescent cohort there were six males and four females, among whom were two Hispanic individuals, seven Caucasians, two Asians and one multiracial person. Participants got two doses of the Pfizer-BioNTech BNT162b2 vaccine (n=8) or two doses of the Moderna mRNA-1273 vaccine (n=2). Post-COVID blood samples from convalescent patients were collected a median of roughly 100 days after diagnosis, with a range of roughly 35 to 170 days. Post-vaccine blood samples were taken a median of about 72 days after the second vaccine dose, with a range of about 13 to 250 days. A few convalescent patients gave samples both early after vaccination (day 14) and late after vaccination (days 161 to 241). The cultures were stimulated with overlapping spike peptide pools from SARS-CoV-2 and from the common cold coronaviruses HCoV-NL63, HCoV-OC43 and HCoV-229E. As controls, cultures received a CEFX viral epitope pool (the positive control), an HIV-1 Nef peptide pool (the negative control), or no peptide at all. In around 9 COVID-19 convalescent patients and a handful of infection-naive healthy vaccine recipients, researchers compared the spike-specific CD4+ TCR repertoire from before mRNA vaccination with the repertoire from after.

Study-level results and caveats: An increase in the median number of SARS-CoV-2-reactive clonotypes from approximately 20 after infection to roughly 36 after vaccination was observed, but the change was not found to be significant. Among convalescent patients, a median around 86% of the SARS-CoV-2-reactive clones seen after vaccination appeared only after vaccination, which suggests priming specific to the vaccine. Only a relatively small number of convalescent patients were included in the study, and early timepoints following natural infection were not analyzed. Of the vaccine-specific clones in convalescent patients, 304 of 307, or nearly all, reacted only to SARS-CoV-2 spike and did not cross-react with common cold coronaviruses.

Preparation of the library involved PCR. At the Johns Hopkins FTIC core, DNA from the cultured CD4+ T cells underwent TCR sequencing with the Oncomine TCR Beta short-read assay. The QIAamp micro DNA kit was used to extract genomic DNA from the cultured CD4+ T cells. Oncomine TCR Beta libraries from cultured CD4+ T cells were pooled with unique dual indexes and sequenced on an Illumina iSeq 100. In the source study's methods: Non-productive sequences were removed, and CDR3s not starting with C, not ending with F or W, or shorter than 7 amino acids were discarded. Antigen-specific clonotypes were identified using the MANAFEST web application through comparison of peptide-stimulated wells with reference and other culture wells. For a clone to be called positive, the clone needed an FDR below 0.05, an odds ratio above 5, and a productive frequency above 0.1% in at least two of three replicate wells. Clonotypes that were significantly expanded in both SARS-CoV-2 spike wells and at least one common cold coronavirus spike condition were defined as cross-reactive. CDR3 homology was assessed with Levenshtein distances (stringdist) and unrooted phylogenetic trees (ape) in R version 3.6.1. TCRdb applied fastp at Q25 and MiXCR to the public reads, then kept only in-frame beta chains. Merged by CDR3 protein, the rows form single entries marked with the most common genes and DNA. None of the V and J calls come from the authors' own analysis; TCRdb made them. Across this sample there are some 21,000 distinct CDR3 sequences, with roughly 50% seen only once. The top ten constitute about 13% of the sample.

What this sample's time point label stands for: late sampling 161 to 241 days after vaccination in a few convalescent patients. The intended sense of this specimen's treatment or condition label: roughly ten-day PBMC culture with coronavirus spike peptide pools or control peptides (ViraFEST assay). To expand antigen-specific T cells with peptide pools and then pick out the expanded clonotypes through TCR sequencing, the study relied on the ViraFEST assay. Positive SARS-CoV-2 PCR tests in the convalescent patients dated from March to December 2020, before Alpha, Beta and Delta variants emerged in the United States. Roughly 2 million PBMCs per well were cultured in IMDM with roughly 5% human AB serum and approximately 9.1 IU/ml IL-2, plus 10 ug/ml peptide pools. On days 3 and 7, half of the culture medium was replaced with fresh IL-2-containing medium. Once the cells had been in culture for approximately 10 days, the EasySep CD4+ T cell isolation kit was used to isolate CD4+ T cells by negative selection. Ficoll-Paque Plus gradient centrifugation was used to isolate PBMCs from whole blood, and the isolated PBMCs were then either used fresh or cryopreserved at -140C. Culture conditions were generally each tested in triplicate wells.

Worth noting for this clonotype: Its antigen target is currently unknown. The record has no base qualities; no much larger clone is one base away.

CDR1 and CDR2, looked up from the germline V gene (reference sequence), are SGHNT and YYREEE. The CDR3 numbers 13 residues from cysteine through phenylalanine. Only the CDR3 DNA stays, 39 bases, in frame from base 1. The junction shows trimming of 5 bases on V and 5 bases on J, plus 11 bases between the germline ends. The sample was CD4+ T cells from blood, cultured in vitro, taken about 7 months after SARS-CoV-2 vaccination. The chain uses TRBV5-4 and TRBJ2-1, with the D gene not confidently named. This sequence originates from a human donor who had recovered from COVID-19. The DNA sequence is as follows: TGTGCCAGCAGGGTGGACGCCAACAATGAGCAGTTCTTC. Translated, this gives CASRVDANNEQFF.